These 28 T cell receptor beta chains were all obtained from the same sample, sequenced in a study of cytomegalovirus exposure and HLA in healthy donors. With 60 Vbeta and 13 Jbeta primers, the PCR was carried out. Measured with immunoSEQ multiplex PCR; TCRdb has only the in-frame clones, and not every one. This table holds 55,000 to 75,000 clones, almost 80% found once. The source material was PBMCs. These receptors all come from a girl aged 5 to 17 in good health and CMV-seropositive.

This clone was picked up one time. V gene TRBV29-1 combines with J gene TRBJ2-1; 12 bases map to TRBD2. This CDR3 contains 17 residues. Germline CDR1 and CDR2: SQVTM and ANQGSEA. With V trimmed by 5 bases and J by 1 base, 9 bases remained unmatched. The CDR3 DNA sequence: TGCAGCGTTCTAACTAGCGGGAGGTTGGTGTCCTACAATGAGCAGTTCTTC. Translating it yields CSVLTSGRLVSYNEQFF.

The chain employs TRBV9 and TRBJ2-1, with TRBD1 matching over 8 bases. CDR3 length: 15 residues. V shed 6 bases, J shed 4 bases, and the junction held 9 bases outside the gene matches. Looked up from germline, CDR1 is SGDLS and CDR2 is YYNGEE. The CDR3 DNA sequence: TGTGCCAGCAACCAGGGAGGACAGGGATACAATGAGCAGTTCTTC. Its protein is CASNQGGQGYNEQFF. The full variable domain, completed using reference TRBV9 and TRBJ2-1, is DSGVTQTPKHLITATGQRVTLRCSPRSGDLSVYWYQQSLDQGLQFLIQYYNGEERAKGNILERFSAQQFPDLHSELNLSSLELGDSALYFCASNQGGQGYNEQFFGPGTRLTVL.

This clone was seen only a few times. The CDR3, as DNA: TGCAGCGTTGCCCTAACAGGGTCATACGAGCAGTACTTC. Translation: CSVALTGSYEQYF. The V call is TRBV29-1, the J call TRBJ2-7; a possible D gene is TRBD1 (6 bases). V was cut by 4 bases and J by 4 bases, with 14 bases left in between. Germline lookup yields CDR1 SQVTM and CDR2 ANQGSEA. The CDR3 runs to 13 residues.

The CDR3 spells CAWSSSGGTFGSETQYF. The CDR3 region has the DNA TGTGCCTGGTCTTCGAGCGGGGGGACCTTTGGGTCAGAGACCCAGTACTTC. This chain joins TRBV30 and TRBJ2-5; 9 bases line up with TRBD2. The germline CDR1 and CDR2 sequences are GTSNPN and SVGIG (reference sequence). The CDR3 is made up of 17 amino acids. The V gene end was trimmed by 5 bases and the J gene end by 4 bases; junction bases not matched to a gene: 17. The variable domain in full, completed from reference TRBV30 and TRBJ2-5, reads SQTIHQWPATLVQPVGSPLSLECTVEGTSNPNLYWYRQAAGRGLQLLFYSVGIGQISSEVPQNLSASRPQDRQFILSSKKLLLSDSGFYLCAWSSSGGTFGSETQYFGPGTRLLVL.

This CDR3 reads CASSPGLAGGRGQYF. The CDR3 DNA sequence: TGCGCCAGCAGCCCAGGACTAGCGGGAGGGCGGGGGCAGTACTTC. The rearrangement joins TRBV4-1 to TRBJ2-7; the match to TRBD2 covers 15 bases. V dropped 4 bases and J dropped 9; count of bases not matched to a gene: 7. This CDR3 comprises 15 residues. Germline CDR1 MGHRA, CDR2 YSYEKL.

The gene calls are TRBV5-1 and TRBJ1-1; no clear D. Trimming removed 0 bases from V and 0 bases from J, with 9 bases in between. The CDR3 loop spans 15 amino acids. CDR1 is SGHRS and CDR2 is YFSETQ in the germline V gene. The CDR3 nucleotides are TGCGCCAGCAGCTTGGAATGGAGCATGAACACTGAAGCTTTCTTT. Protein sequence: CASSLEWSMNTEAFF.

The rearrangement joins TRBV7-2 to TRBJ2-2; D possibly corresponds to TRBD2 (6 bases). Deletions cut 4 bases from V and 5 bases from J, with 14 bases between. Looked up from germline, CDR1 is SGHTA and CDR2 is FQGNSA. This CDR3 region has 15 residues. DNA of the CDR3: TGTGCCAGCAGCTACAAACGCCGGGGGACCGGGGAGCTGTTTTTT. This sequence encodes CASSYKRRGTGELFF.

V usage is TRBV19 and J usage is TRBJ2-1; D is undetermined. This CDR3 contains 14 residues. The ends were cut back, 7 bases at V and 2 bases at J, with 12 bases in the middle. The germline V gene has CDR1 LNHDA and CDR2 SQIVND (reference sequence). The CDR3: CASTPRPTYNEQFF. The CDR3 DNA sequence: TGTGCCAGTACCCCCAGGCCCACCTACAATGAGCAGTTCTTC.

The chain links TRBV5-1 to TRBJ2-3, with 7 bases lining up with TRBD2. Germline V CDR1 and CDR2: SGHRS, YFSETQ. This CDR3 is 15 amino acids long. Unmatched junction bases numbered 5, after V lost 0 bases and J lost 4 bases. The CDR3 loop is CASSLVGGEADTQYF. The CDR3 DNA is TGCGCCAGCAGCTTGGTGGGGGGGGAGGCAGATACGCAGTATTTT.

The CDR3 nucleotides are TGTGCCAGCAGCTCACGAGGCGCCCCGCTCCGCTACACCTTC. Translated: CASSSRGAPLRYTF. The chain combines TRBV28 with TRBJ1-2; no firm D call. Germline CDR1 and CDR2: MDHEN and SYDVKM. V lost 6 bases and J lost 9, with 20 bases in between. This CDR3 contains 14 residues.

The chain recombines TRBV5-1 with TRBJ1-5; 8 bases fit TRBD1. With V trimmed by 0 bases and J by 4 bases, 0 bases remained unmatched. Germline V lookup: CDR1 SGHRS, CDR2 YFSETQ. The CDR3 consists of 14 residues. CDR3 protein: CASSLGDRNQPQHF. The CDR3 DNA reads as TGCGCCAGCAGCTTGGGGGACAGGAATCAGCCCCAGCATTTT.

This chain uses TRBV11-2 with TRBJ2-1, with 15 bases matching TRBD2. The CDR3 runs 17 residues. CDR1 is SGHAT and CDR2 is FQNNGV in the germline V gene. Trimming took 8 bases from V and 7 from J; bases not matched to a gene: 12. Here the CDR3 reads CASGGTSGRRVMNEQFF. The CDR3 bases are TGTGCCAGCGGTGGGACTAGCGGGAGGAGGGTCATGAATGAGCAGTTCTTC.

CDR3 DNA: TGTGCCAGCAGTCTTGAAGGGGCCGCTGAAGCTTTCTTT. Translating gives CASSLEGAAEAFF. V gene TRBV2 combines with J gene TRBJ1-1, with D tentatively TRBD1 (5 bases). CDR3 length equals 13 residues. Deletions cut 5 bases from V and 6 bases from J, with 13 bases between. The V gene's germline CDR1 is SNHLY and CDR2 FYNNEI.

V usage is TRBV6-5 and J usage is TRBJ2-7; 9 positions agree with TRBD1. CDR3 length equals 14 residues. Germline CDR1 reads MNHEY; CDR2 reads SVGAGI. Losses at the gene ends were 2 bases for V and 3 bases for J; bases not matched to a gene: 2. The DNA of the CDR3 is TGTGCCAGCAGTTACGCGACAGGGGGCTACGAGCAGTACTTC. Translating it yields CASSYATGGYEQYF.

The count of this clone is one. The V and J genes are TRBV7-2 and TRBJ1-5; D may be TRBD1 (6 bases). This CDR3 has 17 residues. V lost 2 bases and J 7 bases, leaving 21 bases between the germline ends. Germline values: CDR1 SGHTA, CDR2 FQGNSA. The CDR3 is CASSLTRGSTGLQPQHF. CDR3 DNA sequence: TGTGCCAGCAGCTTAACCCGTGGATCGACAGGTTTACAGCCCCAGCATTTT.

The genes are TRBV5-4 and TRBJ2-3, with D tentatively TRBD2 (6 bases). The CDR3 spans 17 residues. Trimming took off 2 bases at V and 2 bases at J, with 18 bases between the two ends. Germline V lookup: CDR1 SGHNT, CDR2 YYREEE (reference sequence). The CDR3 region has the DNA TGTGCCAGCAGCTTAAACCCTTTTTCGGGGGTCACAGATACGCAGTATTTT. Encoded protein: CASSLNPFSGVTDTQYF.

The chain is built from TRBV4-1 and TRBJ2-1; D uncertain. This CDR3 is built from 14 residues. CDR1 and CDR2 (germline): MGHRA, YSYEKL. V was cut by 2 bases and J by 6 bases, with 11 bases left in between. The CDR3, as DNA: TGCGCCAGCAGCCAACTCGTTATCGGCAATGAGCAGTTCTTC. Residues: CASSQLVIGNEQFF.

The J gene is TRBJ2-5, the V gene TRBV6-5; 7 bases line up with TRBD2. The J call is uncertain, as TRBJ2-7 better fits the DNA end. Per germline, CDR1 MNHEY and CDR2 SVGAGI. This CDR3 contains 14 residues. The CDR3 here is CASSSSGTDYEQYF. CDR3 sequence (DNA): TGTGCCAGCAGCTCCAGCGGGACTGACTACGAGCAGTACTTC.

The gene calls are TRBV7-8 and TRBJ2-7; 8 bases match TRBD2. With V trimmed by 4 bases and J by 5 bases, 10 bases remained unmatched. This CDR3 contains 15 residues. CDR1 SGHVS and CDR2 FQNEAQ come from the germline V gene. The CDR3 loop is CASSSGTSKVNEQYF. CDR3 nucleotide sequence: TGTGCCAGCAGCTCGGGGACTAGTAAAGTGAACGAGCAGTACTTC. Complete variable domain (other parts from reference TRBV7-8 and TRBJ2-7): GAGVSQSPRYKVAKRGQDVALRCDPISGHVSLFWYQQALGQGPEFLTYFQNEAQLDKSGLPSDRFFAERPEGSVSTLKIQRTQQEDSAVYLCASSSGTSKVNEQYFGPGTRLTVT.

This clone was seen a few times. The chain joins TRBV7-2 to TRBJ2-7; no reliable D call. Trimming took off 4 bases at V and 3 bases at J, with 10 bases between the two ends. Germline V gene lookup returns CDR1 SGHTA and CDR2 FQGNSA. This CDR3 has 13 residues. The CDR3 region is CASSSFDFYEQYF. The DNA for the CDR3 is TGTGCCAGCAGCTCATTCGACTTCTACGAGCAGTACTTC. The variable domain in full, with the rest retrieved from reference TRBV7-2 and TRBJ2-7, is GAGVSQSPSNKVTEKGKDVELRCDPISGHTALYWYRQSLGQGLEFLIYFQGNSAPDKSGLPSDRFSAERTGGSVSTLTIQRTQQEDSAVYLCASSSFDFYEQYFGPGTRLTVT.

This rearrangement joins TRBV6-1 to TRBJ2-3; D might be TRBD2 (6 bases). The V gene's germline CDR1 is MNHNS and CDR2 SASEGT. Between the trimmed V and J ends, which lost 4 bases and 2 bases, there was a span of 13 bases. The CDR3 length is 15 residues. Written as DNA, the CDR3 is TGTGCCAGCAGTGGCTTGCGGGGCTCCACAGATACGCAGTATTTT. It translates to CASSGLRGSTDTQYF.

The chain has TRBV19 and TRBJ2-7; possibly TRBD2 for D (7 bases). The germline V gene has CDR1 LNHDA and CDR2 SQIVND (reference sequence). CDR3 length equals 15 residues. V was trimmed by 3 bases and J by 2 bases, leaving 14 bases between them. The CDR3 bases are TGTGCCAGTAGTATCGAGGGGGGGCCGACCTACGAGCAGTACTTC. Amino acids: CASSIEGGPTYEQYF.

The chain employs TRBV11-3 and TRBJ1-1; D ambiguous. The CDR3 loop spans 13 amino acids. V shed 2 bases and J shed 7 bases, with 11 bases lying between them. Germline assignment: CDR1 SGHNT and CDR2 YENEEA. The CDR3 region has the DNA TGTGCCAGCAGCTTAAATCCGGGTAGTGAAGCTTTCTTT. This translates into CASSLNPGSEAFF.

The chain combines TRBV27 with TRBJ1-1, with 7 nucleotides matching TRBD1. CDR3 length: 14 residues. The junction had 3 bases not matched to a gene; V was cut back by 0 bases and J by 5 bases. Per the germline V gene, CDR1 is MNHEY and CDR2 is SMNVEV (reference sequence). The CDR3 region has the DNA TGTGCCAGCAGTTTATCGGCAGGGGGGACTGAAGCTTTCTTT. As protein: CASSLSAGGTEAFF.

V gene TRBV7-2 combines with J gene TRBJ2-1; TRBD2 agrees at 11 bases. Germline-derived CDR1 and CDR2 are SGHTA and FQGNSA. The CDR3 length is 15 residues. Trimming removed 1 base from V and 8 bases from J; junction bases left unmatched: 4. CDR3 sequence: CASSLEGLAGYEQFF. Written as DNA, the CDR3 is TGTGCCAGCAGCTTAGAAGGACTAGCGGGTTATGAGCAGTTCTTC.

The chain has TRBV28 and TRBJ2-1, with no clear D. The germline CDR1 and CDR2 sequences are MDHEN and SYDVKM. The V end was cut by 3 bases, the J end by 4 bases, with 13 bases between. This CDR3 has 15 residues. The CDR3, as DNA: TGTGCCAGCAGTTTTGAAAGCCTGACTTACAATGAGCAGTTCTTC. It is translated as CASSFESLTYNEQFF.

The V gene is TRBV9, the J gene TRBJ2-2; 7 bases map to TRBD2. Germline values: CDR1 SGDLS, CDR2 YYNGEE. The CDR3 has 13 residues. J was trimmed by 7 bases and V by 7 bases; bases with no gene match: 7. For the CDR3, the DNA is TGTGCCAGCGGGAGGGGAGGAGGCGGGGAGCTGTTTTTT. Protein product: CASGRGGGGELFF.

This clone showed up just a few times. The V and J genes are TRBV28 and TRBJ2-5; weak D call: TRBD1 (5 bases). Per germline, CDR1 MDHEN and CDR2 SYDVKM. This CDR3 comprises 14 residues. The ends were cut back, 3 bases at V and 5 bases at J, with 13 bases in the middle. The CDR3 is CASSFPSRVETQYF. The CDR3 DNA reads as TGTGCCAGCAGTTTCCCTTCCAGGGTGGAGACCCAGTACTTC.